This TCR beta chain was identified during a study of blood T cell repertoires in COVID-19. Study information: Acute-phase and convalescent COVID-19 samples originated in the United States, Italy and Spain. From T cells, B-cell-depleted T cells, or PBMCs came the material, which was cDNA or gDNA.

V trimming: 6 bases; J trimming: 9 bases; junction bases outside the gene matches: 13. The CDR3 loop spans 14 amino acids. Germline CDR1 is LNHDA and CDR2 is SQIVND (reference sequence). Profiled with immunoSEQ multiplex PCR; TCRdb holds only in-frame clones, not every one. The sample lists about 64,000 clones, 88% occurring once. The sample was PBMCs or T cells enriched from blood (not recorded which). This TCR derives from a woman aged 40 to 50 who had recovered from COVID-19. The genes are TRBV19 and TRBJ1-2, with 7 positions matching TRBD1. The CDR3 DNA follows: TGTGCCAGTAGCCGACGCGGACAGGTCGCGAGCTACACCTTC. Translated: CASSRRGQVASYTF.